The rows below give T cell receptor beta chains drawn from one sample of a study of T cell repertoires in cytomegalovirus infection. TCRdb processed the reads anew with MiXCR; each CDR3 protein has one entry. The table includes roughly 500,000 distinct CDR3 sequences, 33% detected once. No cognate antigen is known for these TCRs. The material sequenced was cultured PBMCs, taken from culture after CMV antigen stimulation. Receptors were obtained from a human donor in good health (CMV status not recorded). Some clones in this sample may be carry-over from other donors' samples. CDR3s include the opening cysteine and the closing phenylalanine or tryptophan. A D gene is named only where the DNA matches it firmly. A row's size may be missing; if present it is once, few, many or a size class.

d_call,j_call,clone_size,v_call,cdr3_length,cdr3_nt,cdr3_aa
-,TRBJ1-5,few,TRBV11-2,15,TGTGCCAGCAGCATGGACACTAATAGCAATCAGCCCCAGCATTTT,CASSMDTNSNQPQHF
TRBD2,TRBJ2-7,once,TRBV20-1,15,TGCAGTGCCCAAGTTTGGACTAGCGCCACCTACGAGCAGTACTTC,CSAQVWTSATYEQYF
-,TRBJ2-6,-,TRBV14,20,TGTGCCAGCAGCCAAGATCGCAGGAGAGTCCCAATCTCTGGGGCCAACGTCCTGACTTTC,CASSQDRRRVPISGANVLTF
-,TRBJ2-3,-,TRBV7-2,16,TGTGCCAGCAGCTTAAGTCAGCTCTTGGGTGTGGATACGCAGTATTTT,CASSLSQLLGVDTQYF
TRBD1,TRBJ2-3,-,TRBV7-6,16,TGTGCCAGCAGCTCCCCCCCGGGACAGCGCACAGATACGCAGTATTTT,CASSSPPGQRTDTQYF
TRBD1,TRBJ1-4,few,TRBV7-2,16,TGTGCCAGCAGCCCCCAGACCGGGACAGTGAATGAAAAACTGTTTTTT,CASSPQTGTVNEKLFF
-,TRBJ2-7,-,TRBV7-9,16,TGTGCCAGCAGCCCTGGACTATTTCGTACCGGCTACGAGCAGTACTTC,CASSPGLFRTGYEQYF
-,TRBJ2-2,-,TRBV19,14,TGTGCCAGTAGTATACTAGACGCCACCGGGGAGCTGTTTTTT,CASSILDATGELFF
-,TRBJ2-7,few,TRBV11-2,14,TGTGCCAGCAGCTTAGCGGTAGGACCCTACGAGCAGTACTTC,CASSLAVGPYEQYF
-,TRBJ2-1,-,TRBV4-3,15,TGCGCCAGCAAAAAAACCGGGCCGGTTAACAATGAGCAGTTCTTC,CASKKTGPVNNEQFF
TRBD2,TRBJ2-7,few,TRBV7-8,17,TGTGCCAGCAGCTTTTCTAGCGGGAGGGCAGGGTCCTACGAGCAGTACTTC,CASSFSSGRAGSYEQYF
-,TRBJ1-5,few,TRBV29-1,13,TGCAGCTACGCAGGGAGGGGAGGTCAGCCCCAGCATTTT,CSYAGRGGQPQHF
-,TRBJ1-2,-,TRBV7-6,14,TGTGCCAGCAGCCCGACAAATTCTAACTATGGCTACACCTTC,CASSPTNSNYGYTF
TRBD1,TRBJ1-2,few,TRBV7-9,18,TGTGCCAGCAGCTTAGCGCTATGGGACAGATCTTCTAACTATGGCTACACCTTC,CASSLALWDRSSNYGYTF
-,TRBJ1-2,-,TRBV7-8,19,TGTGCCAGCAGCTTATGGCGGGCAGAGTTCTTTAAAGCTAACTATGGCTACACCTTC,CASSLWRAEFFKANYGYTF
-,TRBJ2-3,few,TRBV6-5,15,TGTGCCAGCAGTTACTCGGGGGGTTACACAGATACGCAGTATTTT,CASSYSGGYTDTQYF
-,TRBJ2-7,few,TRBV28,14,TGTGCCAGCAGTTTAATGAGGGGCCGGGACGAGCAGTACTTC,CASSLMRGRDEQYF
TRBD2,TRBJ2-1,many,TRBV12-3/TRBV12-4,15,TGTGCCAGCAGTTCCCTAGCGGGAGGAGGCAATGAGCAGTTCTTC,CASSSLAGGGNEQFF
-,TRBJ1-4,few,TRBV4-1,13,TGCGCCAGCAGCCAAGCGAGGGGTGAAAAACTGTTTTTT,CASSQARGEKLFF
TRBD2,TRBJ2-1,-,TRBV7-2,15,TGTGCCAGCAGCACACGGACTAGCGGGAGGGATGAGCAGTTCTTC,CASSTRTSGRDEQFF
TRBD2,TRBJ2-3,few,TRBV4-1,18,TGCGCCAGCAGCCCCAGATTCGGGACTAGCGGGAACACAGATACGCAGTATTTT,CASSPRFGTSGNTDTQYF
TRBD1,TRBJ1-1,-,TRBV4-1,17,TGCGCCAGCAGCGCAAACACAGGGGCTTTGGGGAACACTGAAGCTTTCTTT,CASSANTGALGNTEAFF
-,TRBJ1-3,-,TRBV28,15,TGTGCCAGCAGTCTGCCCGGGGGAGCTGGAAACACCATATATTTT,CASSLPGGAGNTIYF
TRBD2,TRBJ2-1,few,TRBV4-3,19,TGCGCCAGCAGCCAAGATCGATCGCTGGGGTCTAGCGGTTACAATGAGCAGTTCTTC,CASSQDRSLGSSGYNEQFF
-,TRBJ2-1,-,TRBV7-9,12,TGTGCCAGCAGATCCCGGGACAATGAGGAGTTCTTC,CASRSRDNEEFF
TRBD1,TRBJ1-2,few,TRBV24-1,14,TGTGCCACCAGTGAGTCCGGGACAGGGAGGAGCTACACCTTC,CATSESGTGRSYTF
TRBD1,TRBJ1-2,few,TRBV6-6,13,TGTGCCAGCAGTTACCCGACAGGGACTACTTTTCTCTTC,CASSYPTGTTFLF